This is a list of T cell receptor beta chains from one sample in a study of cytomegalovirus exposure and HLA in healthy donors. The data were produced by immunoSEQ multiplex PCR, yet TCRdb's version contains in-frame clones alone and is incomplete. This sample carries under 150,000 clones, around 87% of them seen once, and the ten largest clones take around 10%. Sequenced sample: PBMCs. The receptors were gathered from a man between 18 and 35 years old in good health and CMV-seropositive. Both conserved end residues are part of each CDR3. A D gene is named only where the DNA matches it firmly. Clone size is shown for a subset of rows, as once, few, many or a class of expanded clone.

v_gene	d_gene	abundance	j_gene	CDR3aa	CDR3nt
TRBV10-3	TRBD2	.	TRBJ2-7	CATASRLAGGPFHEQYF	TGTGCCACTGCCTCCCGACTAGCGGGAGGGCCTTTCCACGAGCAGTACTTC
TRBV7-3	TRBD1	.	TRBJ2-7	CASSLMGQGHEQYF	TGTGCCAGCAGCTTAATGGGACAGGGACACGAGCAGTACTTC
TRBV11-3	TRBD2	.	TRBJ2-1	CASSFGREGPNEQFF	TGTGCCAGCAGCTTTGGTCGGGAGGGCCCTAATGAGCAGTTCTTC
TRBV18	.	.	TRBJ2-2	CASSPRFTGAGELFF	TGTGCCAGCTCACCACGGTTTACCGGGGCCGGGGAGCTGTTTTTT
TRBV29-1	.	.	TRBJ2-7	CSVAPRGTMRDEQYF	TGCAGCGTTGCCCCAAGGGGGACGATGAGGGACGAGCAGTACTTC
TRBV5-4	TRBD2	.	TRBJ2-2	CASKFMAGTSGELFF	TGTGCCAGCAAGTTTATGGCGGGGACTAGCGGGGAGCTGTTTTTT
TRBV19	.	.	TRBJ1-4	CASTPSATNEKLFF	TGTGCCAGTACTCCTTCTGCAACTAATGAAAAACTGTTTTTT
TRBV7-9	.	once	TRBJ1-3	CASSWAGESSGNTIYF	TGTGCCAGCAGTTGGGCCGGGGAAAGCTCTGGAAACACCATATATTTT
TRBV29-1	.	.	TRBJ1-2	CSVVWTLGSGYTF	TGCAGCGTTGTGTGGACTCTGGGAAGCGGCTACACCTTC
TRBV11-3	.	.	TRBJ2-1	CASSLGGVLGPEQFF	TGTGCCAGCAGCTTAGGGGGAGTTTTGGGTCCTGAGCAGTTCTTC
TRBV6-1	TRBD1	.	TRBJ2-7	CASRTGFFQYF	TGTGCCAGCAGGACAGGGTTTTTTCAGTACTTC
TRBV25-1	TRBD1	.	TRBJ2-7	CASRPTSGTVSSYEQYF	TGTGCCAGCAGACCAACTTCCGGGACAGTGAGCTCCTACGAGCAGTACTTC
TRBV30	.	.	TRBJ2-3	CAWSVVGDTQYF	TGTGCCTGGAGTGTAGTCGGGGATACGCAGTATTTT
TRBV6-1	TRBD2	once	TRBJ2-3	CASSEASGGGTDTQYF	TGTGCCAGCAGTGAAGCGAGCGGGGGGGGCACAGATACGCAGTATTTT
TRBV11-2	TRBD2	.	TRBJ2-1	CASSPTSGGWEQFF	TGTGCCAGCAGCCCGACTAGCGGGGGTTGGGAGCAGTTCTTC
TRBV6-1	TRBD2	few	TRBJ2-1	CASSEETSGSLVEFF	TGTGCCAGCAGTGAAGAAACTAGCGGGAGTTTAGTTGAGTTCTTC
TRBV29-1	.	.	TRBJ2-2	CSVFTGLITGELFF	TGCAGCGTTTTCACAGGGTTGATTACCGGGGAGCTGTTTTTT
TRBV6-1	.	.	TRBJ1-3	CASSEAGRNTIYF	TGTGCCAGCAGTGAGGCGGGCAGAAACACCATATATTTT
TRBV9	.	.	TRBJ1-5	CASSVGQGDQPQHF	TGTGCCAGCAGCGTAGGGCAGGGTGATCAGCCCCAGCATTTT
TRBV6-5	.	.	TRBJ1-4	CASSQREGVNEKLFF	TGTGCCAGCAGTCAGCGGGAGGGTGTGAATGAAAAACTGTTTTTT
TRBV18	.	.	TRBJ1-5	CASTLGIQGNQPQHF	TGTGCCAGCACACTCGGAATACAGGGTAATCAGCCCCAGCATTTT
TRBV7-6	TRBD2	.	TRBJ2-3	CASSPRGSGTPDTQYF	TGTGCCAGCAGCCCCCGGGGTAGCGGGACCCCAGATACGCAGTATTTT
TRBV4-1	TRBD1	.	TRBJ1-4	CASSQTDRGATNEKLFF	TGCGCCAGCAGCCAAACTGACAGGGGAGCAACTAATGAAAAACTGTTTTTT
TRBV28	.	.	TRBJ1-4	CASSLFLAAANEKLFF	TGTGCCAGCAGTTTATTCTTGGCGGCGGCTAATGAAAAACTGTTTTTT